Below are 24 T cell receptor beta chains sequenced from a single sample in a study of T cells in Graves' hyperthyroidism and ophthalmopathy. RNA transcripts served as the template for amplifying TCR beta CDR3 regions. HTBI primers were used for first-round RT-PCR of the TCR CDR3. TCRdb itself ran the multiplex PCR reads through MiXCR, one entry per CDR3 protein. Of hundreds of thousands of distinct CDR3 sequences listed, about 20% are singletons. The sequenced sample consisted of blood. These receptors originate from a man between 40 and 49 years old with Graves' ophthalmopathy.

This clonotype was seen a few times. The chain joins TRBV20-1 to TRBJ1-1; tentatively, D is TRBD1 (5 bases). Germline loops: CDR1 DFQATT, CDR2 SNEGSKA (reference sequence). The CDR3 has 17 amino acids. V lost 2 bases to trimming and J lost 2 bases, with 21 bases between them. This CDR3 is CSARPGKGPFRNTEAFF. The CDR3 DNA sequence: TGCAGTGCTAGACCTGGAAAGGGACCTTTTCGAAACACTGAAGCTTTCTTT.

This clonotype came up many times. In DNA, the CDR3 is TGTGCCTGGAGACAGGGCGTTGGGACCGGGGAGCTGTTTTTT. It codes for CAWRQGVGTGELFF. V usage is TRBV30 and J usage is TRBJ2-2; the D gene is possibly TRBD1 (6 bases). In germline, CDR1 is GTSNPN, CDR2 SVGIG (reference sequence). There are 14 residues in the CDR3. V gave up 3 bases and J gave up 5 bases, with 13 bases separating them.

The genes are TRBV4-3 and TRBJ2-1, with 7 bases aligning to TRBD1. The CDR3 covers 15 residues. Germline CDR1 and CDR2: LGHNA and YSLEER. The ends lost 1 base at V and 7 bases at J; junction bases unmatched: 7. The CDR3 DNA reads TGCGCCAGCAGCCAAGGACAGGGTTCGGGGAATGAGCAGTTCTTC. Amino acid sequence: CASSQGQGSGNEQFF.

This clonotype was counted between two and nine times. CDR3 sequence reads: CSARSLGGRGNTEAFF. Here the CDR3 DNA reads TGCAGTGCTAGGTCGTTGGGGGGACGGGGGAACACTGAAGCTTTCTTT. The rearrangement links TRBV20-1 to TRBJ1-1; D is perhaps TRBD1 (5 bases). Germline V lookup: CDR1 DFQATT, CDR2 SNEGSKA (reference sequence). This CDR3 is 16 amino acids long. Deletions cut 3 bases from V and 1 base from J, with 18 bases between.

The sample holds a few counts of this clonotype. This chain links TRBV3-1 with TRBJ1-5, with 7 bases identical to TRBD1. The CDR3 has 16 amino acids. Unmatched junction bases numbered 6, after V lost 4 bases and J lost 0 bases. The germline CDR1 and CDR2 sequences are LGHDT and YNNKEL (reference sequence). For the CDR3, the DNA is TGTGCCAGCAGCCCCTCAGGGGACAGTAGCAATCAGCCCCAGCATTTT. Protein product: CASSPSGDSSNQPQHF.

This clonotype occurred many times. The V gene is TRBV30, the J gene TRBJ1-5, with 8 nucleotides matching TRBD1. The J segment lost 2 bases and the V segment lost 5 bases, leaving 5 bases of the junction unmatched. Germline CDR1 is GTSNPN and CDR2 is SVGIG (reference sequence). The CDR3 runs 14 residues. CDR3 amino acids: CAWGQGVGNQPQHF. The CDR3, as DNA: TGTGCCTGGGGACAGGGTGTCGGCAATCAGCCCCAGCATTTT. Using reference TRBV30 and TRBJ1-5 for the parts outside the CDR3, the full variable domain is SQTIHQWPATLVQPVGSPLSLECTVEGTSNPNLYWYRQAAGRGLQLLFYSVGIGQISSEVPQNLSASRPQDRQFILSSKKLLLSDSGFYLCAWGQGVGNQPQHFGDGTRLSIL.

Here the CDR3 reads CASSYSGRSGGLQETQYF. The CDR3 bases are TGTGCCAGCAGTTACTCGGGCCGATCGGGGGGGCTCCAAGAGACCCAGTACTTC. The gene calls are TRBV6-5 and TRBJ2-5; 8 positions match TRBD2. The germline V gene has CDR1 MNHEY and CDR2 SVGAGI. This CDR3 has 18 residues. After removal of 0 bases from V and 1 base from J, the junction contained 10 bases not matched to a gene.

This clonotype has ten or more counts. This chain joins TRBV11-2 and TRBJ2-3; 7 bases are a match to TRBD2. The CDR3 has 14 amino acids. Germline trimming cut 3 bases from V and 2 bases from J; bases unmatched to any gene: 2. Germline V gives CDR1 SGHAT, CDR2 FQNNGV. The DNA of the CDR3 is TGTGCCAGCAGCTTCCGACTAGCCACAGATACGCAGTATTTT. Protein: CASSFRLATDTQYF.

The chain recombines TRBV5-6 with TRBJ2-7; 10 bases fit TRBD2. This CDR3 region has 16 residues. CDR1 and CDR2 (germline): SGHDT, YYEEEE. With V trimmed by 3 bases and J by 7 bases, 13 bases remained unmatched. CDR3 in amino acids: CASSWGSSGGSKEQYF. The CDR3 bases are TGTGCCAGCAGCTGGGGGAGTAGCGGGGGGTCTAAAGAGCAGTACTTC.

This clonotype was seen a single time. The rearrangement joins TRBV12-3 or TRBV12-4 to TRBJ2-1; D is undetermined. CDR3 length: 14 residues. V lost 0 bases and J 14 bases, leaving 17 bases between the germline ends. CDR3 coding DNA: TGTGCCAGCAGTTTAGCGCAACGGACCTCGTTGGAGTTCTTC. Protein: CASSLAQRTSLEFF.

This clonotype was recorded many times. The chain recombines TRBV5-1 with TRBJ2-3; a possible D gene is TRBD2 (5 bases). This CDR3 has 16 amino acids. Between the trimmed V and J ends, which lost 4 bases and 4 bases, there was a span of 19 bases. Germline assignment: CDR1 SGHRS and CDR2 YFSETQ. In nucleotides, the CDR3 is TGCGCCAGCAGCCCGGGGAGCGGTTCTCCTCCAGATACGCAGTATTTT. Its translation: CASSPGSGSPPDTQYF. Supplemented by reference TRBV5-1 and TRBJ2-3, the full variable domain reads KAGVTQTPRYLIKTRGQQVTLSCSPISGHRSVSWYQQTPGQGLQFLFEYFSETQRNKGNFPGRFSGRQFSNSRSEMNVSTLELGDSALYLCASSPGSGSPPDTQYFGPGTRLTVL.

At least ten counts were recorded for this clonotype. This chain joins TRBV30 and TRBJ1-1; D gene uncertain. The germline V gene encodes CDR1 GTSNPN and CDR2 SVGIG (reference sequence). The CDR3 covers 13 residues. With 3 bases removed from V and 1 base from J, the gap between germline ends came to 9 bases. The CDR3 protein is CAWSIDPNTEAFF. CDR3 nucleotides: TGTGCCTGGAGCATTGACCCGAACACTGAAGCTTTCTTT.

This clonotype was picked up many times. The CDR3 protein is CASSVGQAGTGELFF. The CDR3 DNA follows: TGTGCCAGCAGTGTAGGACAGGCGGGGACCGGGGAGCTGTTTTTT. The gene calls are TRBV2 and TRBJ2-2, with D perhaps TRBD1 (7 bases). The CDR3 loop spans 15 amino acids. Germline values: CDR1 SNHLY, CDR2 FYNNEI. The germline V and J ends were trimmed by 4 bases and 5 bases, with 14 bases remaining between them.

This clonotype was recorded a few times. The chain carries TRBV7-2 and TRBJ2-7; 10 bases fit TRBD2. CDR1 and CDR2 (germline): SGHTA, FQGNSA. This CDR3 comprises 15 residues. Germline trimming cut 4 bases from V and 6 bases from J; bases unmatched to any gene: 9. The CDR3 DNA is TGTGCCAGCAGCTCCTGGACTAGCGGCTCGTTCGAGCAGTACTTC. It codes for CASSSWTSGSFEQYF.

This clonotype was seen at least ten times. The J gene is TRBJ1-2, the V gene TRBV11-2; D unclear. The germline V and J ends were trimmed by 4 bases and 7 bases, with 7 bases remaining between them. Per the germline V gene, CDR1 is SGHAT and CDR2 is FQNNGV. The CDR3 has 11 amino acids. The CDR3 sequence is CASSSSFGYTF. DNA of the CDR3: TGTGCCAGCAGCTCTAGTTTTGGCTACACCTTC. Using reference TRBV11-2 and TRBJ1-2 for the parts outside the CDR3, the full variable domain is EAGVAQSPRYKIIEKRQSVAFWCNPISGHATLYWYQQILGQGPKLLIQFQNNGVVDDSQLPKDRFSAERLKGVDSTLKIQPAKLEDSAVYLCASSSSFGYTFGSGTRLTVV.

This clonotype came up many times. V is TRBV11-2 and J is TRBJ1-1; D perhaps matches TRBD1 (6 bases). Trimming removed 4 bases from V and 0 bases from J, with 12 bases in between. The CDR3 has 15 amino acids. CDR1 is SGHAT and CDR2 is FQNNGV in the germline V gene. The CDR3 loop is CASSSRQVLNTEAFF. The DNA for the CDR3 is TGTGCCAGCAGCTCGAGACAGGTTCTGAACACTGAAGCTTTCTTT.

The chain joins TRBV5-4 to TRBJ1-2; D remains unclear. The ends were cut back, 2 bases at V and 1 base at J, with 3 bases in the middle. Germline loops: CDR1 SGHNT, CDR2 YYREEE (reference sequence). The CDR3 spans 12 residues. Here the CDR3 reads CASSFDNYGYTF. The CDR3 DNA is TGTGCCAGCAGCTTCGATAACTATGGCTACACCTTC.

This clonotype has ten or more counts. The chain employs TRBV2 and TRBJ2-1; either TRBD1 or TRBD2 may fit D (6 bases each). Trimming removed 4 bases at V and 0 bases at J, with 16 bases between. CDR3 size: 17 residues. Germline CDR1 SNHLY, CDR2 FYNNEI. In nucleotides, the CDR3 is TGTGCCAGCAGTGTCCAAGGGGGGCAGAGCTCCTACAATGAGCAGTTCTTC. Its translation is CASSVQGGQSSYNEQFF.

In its sample, this clonotype was seen a few times. The CDR3 nucleotides are TGTGCCATCAGTGAGTCCCCTAGCGGGAGAGGTGAGACCCAGTACTTC. This codes for CAISESPSGRGETQYF. The chain joins TRBV10-3 to TRBJ2-5; TRBD2 matches at 10 bases. CDR3 size: 16 residues. Germline V lookup: CDR1 ENHRY, CDR2 SYGVKD. With V trimmed by 0 bases and J by 5 bases, 6 bases remained unmatched.

The chain links TRBV5-1 to TRBJ2-3; no clear D. CDR1 and CDR2 (germline): SGHRS, YFSETQ. The germline V and J ends were trimmed by 3 bases and 6 bases, with 11 bases remaining between them. CDR3 length: 13 residues. The CDR3 loop reads CASSSYVRDTQYF. The CDR3 nucleotides are TGCGCCAGCAGCTCCTATGTCCGGGATACGCAGTATTTT.

This clonotype appeared many times. The chain has TRBV7-6 and TRBJ2-2; D is ambiguous. The CDR3 has 15 amino acids. Trimming shortened V by 0 bases and J by 3 bases, and 8 bases separated the two germline ends. Germline V CDR1 and CDR2: SGHVS, FNYEAQ. The CDR3 region has the DNA TGTGCCAGCAGCTTAGCGCCATCCCACACCGGGGAGCTGTTTTTT. Encoded protein: CASSLAPSHTGELFF. Based on the CDR3 plus reference TRBV7-6 and TRBJ2-2, the full variable domain is GAGVSQSPRYKVTKRGQDVALRCDPISGHVSLYWYRQALGQGPEFLTYFNYEAQQDKSGLPNDRFSAERPEGSISTLTIQRTEQRDSAMYRCASSLAPSHTGELFFGEGSRLTVL.

This clonotype has a handful of counts. The rearrangement joins TRBV28 to TRBJ2-6; 7 bases agree with TRBD2. The CDR3 runs to 17 residues. V trimming: 7 bases; J trimming: 0 bases; junction bases outside the gene matches: 9. CDR1 MDHEN and CDR2 SYDVKM come from the germline V gene. The CDR3 sequence is CASTGGGPRSGANVLTF. The CDR3 DNA follows: TGTGCCAGCACGGGGGGAGGGCCGCGCTCTGGGGCCAACGTCCTGACTTTC.

This chain joins TRBV9 and TRBJ1-3; the D gene is possibly TRBD1 (6 bases). Germline assignment: CDR1 SGDLS and CDR2 YYNGEE. The CDR3 has 17 residues. Trimming took off 0 bases at V and 0 bases at J, with 13 bases between the two ends. The chain's CDR3 is CASSVVGGGGSGNTIYF. The CDR3 DNA sequence: TGTGCCAGCAGCGTAGTAGGGGGGGGGGGCTCTGGAAACACCATATATTTT.

This clonotype was found many times. J is TRBJ2-3 and V is TRBV3-1, with D hard to call. The CDR3 sequence is 15 residues long. The V gene lost 3 bases and the J gene lost 0 bases, with 10 bases spanning the gap. CDR1 is LGHDT and CDR2 is YNNKEL in the germline V gene (reference sequence). CDR3 bases: TGTGCCAGCAGCCAGGTGACGTCTAGCACAGATACGCAGTATTTT. Its protein is CASSQVTSSTDTQYF.